The rows below give T cell receptor beta chains drawn from one sample of a study of blood T cell repertoires in COVID-19. Here immunoSEQ multiplex PCR was the method, and the copy in TCRdb shows in-frame clones only, minus some. The data hold more than 95,000 clones, with over 70% observed a single time. Material for sequencing was peripheral blood. The receptors here all came from a man aged 55-75 years with acute or convalescent COVID-19. Each CDR3 is given with its conserved first and last residue. D genes are given only for firm matches. Size values are once, few and many counts, or a class for expanded clones, and some rows have none.

V gene: TRBV19; D gene: .; CDR3 length: 13; clone size: once; J gene: TRBJ1-3; CDR3 DNA: TGTGCCAGTAGTACGCAGGATGGTAACACCATATATTTT; CDR3 protein: CASSTQDGNTIYF
V gene: TRBV27; D gene: .; CDR3 length: 13; clone size: .; J gene: TRBJ1-1; CDR3 DNA: TGTGCCAGCAGTTTATTTTTGAGGGCTGAAGCTTTCTTT; CDR3 protein: CASSLFLRAEAFF
V gene: TRBV7-2; D gene: TRBD2; CDR3 length: 15; clone size: .; J gene: TRBJ2-5; CDR3 DNA: TGTGCCAGCAGCTTAGTTACTAGCGGGAGGGAGACCCAGTACTTC; CDR3 protein: CASSLVTSGRETQYF
V gene: TRBV3-1/TRBV3-2; D gene: .; CDR3 length: 15; clone size: .; J gene: TRBJ1-4; CDR3 DNA: TGTGCCAGCAGCCCAACGGACAGAACCCATGAAAAACTGTTTTTT; CDR3 protein: CASSPTDRTHEKLFF
V gene: TRBV11-3; D gene: .; CDR3 length: 15; clone size: .; J gene: TRBJ1-1; CDR3 DNA: TGTGCCAGCAGCTTAGGGGCAGCAATGAACACTGAAGCTTTCTTT; CDR3 protein: CASSLGAAMNTEAFF
V gene: TRBV14; D gene: TRBD1; CDR3 length: 14; clone size: .; J gene: TRBJ2-1; CDR3 DNA: TGTGCCAGCAGCACACAGGGGTCCTACAATGAGCAGTTCTTC; CDR3 protein: CASSTQGSYNEQFF
V gene: TRBV6-5; D gene: TRBD1; CDR3 length: 14; clone size: .; J gene: TRBJ1-6; CDR3 DNA: TGTGCCGGCGAGGGACAGGGAAATAATTCACCCCTCCACTTT; CDR3 protein: CAGEGQGNNSPLHF
V gene: TRBV6-2/TRBV6-3; D gene: .; CDR3 length: 19; clone size: .; J gene: TRBJ1-3; CDR3 DNA: TGTGCCAGCAGTCCAGCATTCAGGGTGGGAGGCGCCTCTGGAAACACCATATATTTT; CDR3 protein: CASSPAFRVGGASGNTIYF
V gene: TRBV4-1; D gene: TRBD2; CDR3 length: 19; clone size: .; J gene: TRBJ2-1; CDR3 DNA: TGCGCCAGCAGCCAAGTCAATAGAGTGGCGGGGCCCGGGACTAAAGGTCTGTTCTTC; CDR3 protein: CASSQVNRVAGPGTKGLFF
V gene: TRBV3-1/TRBV3-2; D gene: TRBD2; CDR3 length: 15; clone size: .; J gene: TRBJ2-2; CDR3 DNA: TGTGCCAGCAGTCGGGGACTAGCGCGGTCCGGGGAGCTGTTTTTT; CDR3 protein: CASSRGLARSGELFF
V gene: TRBV3-1/TRBV3-2; D gene: TRBD2; CDR3 length: 17; clone size: .; J gene: TRBJ2-1; CDR3 DNA: TGTGCCAGCAGCCAAGGGGTAGCGGGCCTCACCTACAATGAGCAGTTCTTC; CDR3 protein: CASSQGVAGLTYNEQFF
V gene: TRBV7-2; D gene: TRBD2; CDR3 length: 17; clone size: .; J gene: TRBJ2-5; CDR3 DNA: TGTGCCAGCAGCTTAGCGCTGGTAGCGGGGCTTATGGAGACCCAGTACTTC; CDR3 protein: CASSLALVAGLMETQYF
V gene: TRBV4-3; D gene: TRBD1; CDR3 length: 14; clone size: .; J gene: TRBJ1-2; CDR3 DNA: TGCGCCAGCAGCCAAGATGAGGGGGCCTATGGCTACACCTTC; CDR3 protein: CASSQDEGAYGYTF
V gene: TRBV5-6; D gene: .; CDR3 length: 14; clone size: .; J gene: TRBJ1-5; CDR3 DNA: TGTGCCAGCAGCTTGTGGGGGAGGAGCCAGCCCCAGCATTTT; CDR3 protein: CASSLWGRSQPQHF
V gene: TRBV9; D gene: .; CDR3 length: 16; clone size: .; J gene: TRBJ2-2; CDR3 DNA: TGTGCCAGCAGCGTCGGTCCGGAGGGACCGTTTGGGGAGCTGTTTTTT; CDR3 protein: CASSVGPEGPFGELFF
V gene: TRBV6-2/TRBV6-3; D gene: TRBD1; CDR3 length: 13; clone size: .; J gene: TRBJ1-1; CDR3 DNA: TGTGCCAGCAGCCGGGACAGTTGGACTGAAGCTTTCTTT; CDR3 protein: CASSRDSWTEAFF
V gene: TRBV10-2; D gene: .; CDR3 length: 16; clone size: .; J gene: TRBJ1-4; CDR3 DNA: TGCGCCAGCAGTTCGTGGGATTGGGAGGACGGAGAAAAACTGTTTTTT; CDR3 protein: CASSSWDWEDGEKLFF
V gene: TRBV28; D gene: .; CDR3 length: 16; clone size: .; J gene: TRBJ1-3; CDR3 DNA: TGTGCCAGCAGTTCCCCCGGGGGGGGATCTGGAAACACCATATATTTT; CDR3 protein: CASSSPGGGSGNTIYF
V gene: TRBV6-2/TRBV6-3; D gene: TRBD1; CDR3 length: 13; clone size: many; J gene: TRBJ2-7; CDR3 DNA: TGTGCCAGCAGCTCAAATGACAGGGGCGAGCAGTACTTC; CDR3 protein: CASSSNDRGEQYF
V gene: TRBV6-6; D gene: .; CDR3 length: 14; clone size: .; J gene: TRBJ2-3; CDR3 DNA: TGTGCCAGCAGTTACGGGAGTCACACAGATACGCAGTATTTT; CDR3 protein: CASSYGSHTDTQYF
V gene: TRBV7-9; D gene: TRBD1; CDR3 length: 14; clone size: .; J gene: TRBJ1-2; CDR3 DNA: TGTGCCAGCAGCTTAGCGGGCAGGGGGGACGGCTACACCTTC; CDR3 protein: CASSLAGRGDGYTF
V gene: TRBV5-1; D gene: TRBD2; CDR3 length: 16; clone size: .; J gene: TRBJ2-2; CDR3 DNA: TGCGCCAGCAGCTTCTCTAGCGGGAGGAACACCGGGGAGCTGTTTTTT; CDR3 protein: CASSFSSGRNTGELFF
V gene: TRBV3-1/TRBV3-2; D gene: TRBD2; CDR3 length: 16; clone size: .; J gene: TRBJ2-4; CDR3 DNA: TGTGCCAGCAGCCAGGATGGTCTAGCGGGAGTGGACATTCAGTACTTC; CDR3 protein: CASSQDGLAGVDIQYF
V gene: TRBV27; D gene: .; CDR3 length: 14; clone size: once; J gene: TRBJ1-6; CDR3 DNA: TGTGCCAGCAGTTTTCAGGGAACAGGGTCACCCCTCCACTTT; CDR3 protein: CASSFQGTGSPLHF
V gene: TRBV6-6; D gene: .; CDR3 length: 14; clone size: .; J gene: TRBJ1-4; CDR3 DNA: TGTGCCAGCAGTGCCGGAGGGCGGGGTGAAAAACTGTTTTTT; CDR3 protein: CASSAGGRGEKLFF
V gene: TRBV7-6; D gene: TRBD1; CDR3 length: 15; clone size: .; J gene: TRBJ1-5; CDR3 DNA: TGTGCCAGCAGCTTAGGGGACAGGGGCGGTCAGCCCCAGCATTTT; CDR3 protein: CASSLGDRGGQPQHF
V gene: TRBV11-3; D gene: .; CDR3 length: 11; clone size: .; J gene: TRBJ2-5; CDR3 DNA: TGTGCCAGCAGCTTACGAGAGACCCAGTACTTC; CDR3 protein: CASSLRETQYF
V gene: TRBV7-2; D gene: .; CDR3 length: 14; clone size: .; J gene: TRBJ1-4; CDR3 DNA: TGTGCCAGCAGTTCCTCAGGGGTAGAGGAAAAACTGTTTTTT; CDR3 protein: CASSSSGVEEKLFF
V gene: TRBV10-3; D gene: TRBD2; CDR3 length: 12; clone size: .; J gene: TRBJ2-1; CDR3 DNA: TGTGCCATTGCAGGACTAGCGGGTGAGCAGTTCTTC; CDR3 protein: CAIAGLAGEQFF
V gene: TRBV7-2; D gene: .; CDR3 length: 14; clone size: once; J gene: TRBJ1-2; CDR3 DNA: TGTGCCAGCAGCACCCAGGGAAGTAGGTATGGCTACACCTTC; CDR3 protein: CASSTQGSRYGYTF
V gene: TRBV19; D gene: TRBD1; CDR3 length: 15; clone size: .; J gene: TRBJ1-5; CDR3 DNA: TGTGCCAGTATCGCGGCCCGGGACAGGGCTCAGCCCCAGCATTTT; CDR3 protein: CASIAARDRAQPQHF
V gene: TRBV18; D gene: .; CDR3 length: 13; clone size: .; J gene: TRBJ1-5; CDR3 DNA: TGTGCCAGCTCACCCCGGGGAGATCAGCCCCAGCATTTT; CDR3 protein: CASSPRGDQPQHF
V gene: TRBV6-1; D gene: TRBD2; CDR3 length: 17; clone size: .; J gene: TRBJ2-3; CDR3 DNA: TGTGCCAGCAGTGAAGCCCCTCTAGCGGGAGGAACAGATACGCAGTATTTT; CDR3 protein: CASSEAPLAGGTDTQYF
V gene: TRBV5-4; D gene: TRBD1; CDR3 length: 15; clone size: .; J gene: TRBJ1-1; CDR3 DNA: TGTGCCAGCAGGGGACAGGGACCCTTAAACACTGAAGCTTTCTTT; CDR3 protein: CASRGQGPLNTEAFF
V gene: TRBV29-1; D gene: TRBD1; CDR3 length: 11; clone size: .; J gene: TRBJ1-5; CDR3 DNA: TGCAGCGTCGATGAGACAGGGGGCCAGCATTTT; CDR3 protein: CSVDETGGQHF
V gene: TRBV19; D gene: .; CDR3 length: 16; clone size: .; J gene: TRBJ2-2; CDR3 DNA: TGTGCCACCGTACAAACCCGACAGGAGAACACCGGGGAGCTGTTTTTT; CDR3 protein: CATVQTRQENTGELFF
V gene: TRBV6-4; D gene: .; CDR3 length: 13; clone size: .; J gene: TRBJ2-1; CDR3 DNA: TGTGCCAGCAGTGGGACAGCTACCAATGAGCAGTTCTTC; CDR3 protein: CASSGTATNEQFF